This TCR beta chain was sequenced in a study of CD8 T cells in Susac syndrome. About 0.5 to 1 ug RNA was reverse transcribed with random hexamers. Via MiXCR, TCRdb re-called the immunoSEQ multiplex PCR reads, giving one row per CDR3 protein. The sample contains more than 150,000 distinct CDR3 sequences, about 92% of which appear only once. CDR1 DFQATT and CDR2 SNEGSKA come from the germline V gene (reference sequence). The CDR3 extends over 13 amino acids. J lost 7 bases, V lost 6 bases, and 4 bases had no gene match. This chain connects TRBV20-1 to TRBJ1-6, with 9 bases identical to TRBD1. The sequenced material came from CD4+ T cells from PBMCs. The sequence was collected from a human donor in good health. The CDR3 reads CSASQGANSPLHF. The CDR3 DNA is TGCAGTGCCTCACAGGGGGCGAATTCACCCCTCCACTTT.